This T cell receptor beta chain was recovered during a study of shared clonotypes between healthy human individuals. Whole-study findings and limits: Among donors, clonotype sharing was expected to be affected by sequencing depth. Estimated richness values were generally larger in naive subsets than in memory subsets. Collection of samples was limited to blood; tissue repertoires likely differ.

Positively selected for CCR7, the CD45RO-negative cells used as naive CD8 cells excluded terminally differentiated effector memory CD45RA+ cells. Researchers ran the assay at a deep level. Clones were read by immunoSEQ multiplex PCR, and TCRdb kept only the in-frame ones, dropping some. The data show around 2,000,000 clones, about 93% seen once. This clone was counted only a few times. Its antigen is currently unknown. V was pared by 4 bases and J by 3 bases, with 12 bases between. The CDR3 has 14 amino acids. Germline V gene sequence: CDR1 MNHNS, CDR2 SASEGT. The clonotype comes from a man younger than 30 in good health. Some clones in this sample may be carry-over from other donors' samples. The V gene is TRBV6-1, the J gene TRBJ1-1; D perhaps matches TRBD1 (5 bases). Sequenced material: naive CD8+ T cells from PBMCs. CDR3 nucleotide sequence: TGTGCCAGCAGTGTACGGGGACTTGACACTGAAGCTTTCTTT. It specifies CASSVRGLDTEAFF.